This T cell receptor beta chain was retrieved from a study of CXCR3-negative and CXCR3-positive naive CD8 T cells. Every individual CD8+ T cell subset underwent sorting in triplicate at under 350,000 cells apiece. The method, 5' RACE with UMI labels, was used to prepare the TRB cDNA libraries. TCRdb reprocessed the 5' RACE reads, keeping one entry per CDR3 protein, no DNA. The sample has about 130,000 distinct CDR3 sequences; the top ten hold nearly 0.5%. Germline CDR1 and CDR2: SGHDN and FVKESK. The CDR3 runs 13 residues. The specimen was naive CXCR3- CD8+ T cells from blood. The subset denotes: CD45RO-CCR7+CD27+CD95- naive CD8+ T cells lacking CXCR3 (TNR3-). The source is a human donor in good health. Some clones in this sample may be carry-over from other donors' samples. This chain links TRBV14 with TRBJ2-7. The CDR3 is CTSSQDPRYEQYF.